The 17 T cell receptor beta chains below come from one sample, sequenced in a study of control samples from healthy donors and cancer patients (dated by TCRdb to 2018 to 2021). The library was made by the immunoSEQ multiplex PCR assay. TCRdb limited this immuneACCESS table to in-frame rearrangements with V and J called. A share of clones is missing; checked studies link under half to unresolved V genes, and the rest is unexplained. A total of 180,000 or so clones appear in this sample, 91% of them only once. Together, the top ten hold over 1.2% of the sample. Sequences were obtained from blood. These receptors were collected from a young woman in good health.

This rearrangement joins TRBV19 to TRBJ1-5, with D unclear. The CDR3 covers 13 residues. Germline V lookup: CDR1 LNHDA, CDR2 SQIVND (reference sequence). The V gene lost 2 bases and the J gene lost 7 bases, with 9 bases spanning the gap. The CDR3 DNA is TGTGCCAGTAGTATACCGGGAGGCCAGCCCCAGCATTTT. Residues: CASSIPGGQPQHF.

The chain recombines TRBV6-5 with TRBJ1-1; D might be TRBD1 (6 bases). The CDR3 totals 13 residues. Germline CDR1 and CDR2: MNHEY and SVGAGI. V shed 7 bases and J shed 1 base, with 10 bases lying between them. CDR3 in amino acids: CASTKGGNTEAFF. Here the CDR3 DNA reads TGTGCCAGCACCAAAGGGGGGAACACTGAAGCTTTCTTT.

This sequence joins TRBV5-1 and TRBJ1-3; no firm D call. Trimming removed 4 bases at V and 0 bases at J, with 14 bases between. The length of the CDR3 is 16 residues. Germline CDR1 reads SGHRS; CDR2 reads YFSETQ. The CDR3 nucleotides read TGCGCCAGCAGCGACCCCGGACGGGCCTCTGGAAACACCATATATTTT. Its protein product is CASSDPGRASGNTIYF.

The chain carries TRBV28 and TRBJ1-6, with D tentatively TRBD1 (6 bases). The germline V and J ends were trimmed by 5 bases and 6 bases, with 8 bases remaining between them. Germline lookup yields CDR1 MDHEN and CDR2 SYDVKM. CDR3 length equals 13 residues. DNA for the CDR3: TGTGCCAGCAGTAGACAGGTTAATTCACCCCTCCACTTT. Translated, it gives CASSRQVNSPLHF.

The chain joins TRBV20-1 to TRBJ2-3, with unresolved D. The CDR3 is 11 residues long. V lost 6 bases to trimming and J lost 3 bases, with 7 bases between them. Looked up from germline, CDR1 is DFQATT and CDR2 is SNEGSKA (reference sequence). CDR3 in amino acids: CSAPYTDTQYF. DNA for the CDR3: TGCAGTGCGCCCTATACAGATACGCAGTATTTT.

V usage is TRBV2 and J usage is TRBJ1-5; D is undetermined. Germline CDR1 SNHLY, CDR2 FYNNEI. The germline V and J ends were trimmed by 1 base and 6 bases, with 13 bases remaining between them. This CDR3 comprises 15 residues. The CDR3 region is CASSEGGRRGQPQHF. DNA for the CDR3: TGTGCCAGCAGTGAAGGCGGACGGCGGGGTCAGCCCCAGCATTTT.

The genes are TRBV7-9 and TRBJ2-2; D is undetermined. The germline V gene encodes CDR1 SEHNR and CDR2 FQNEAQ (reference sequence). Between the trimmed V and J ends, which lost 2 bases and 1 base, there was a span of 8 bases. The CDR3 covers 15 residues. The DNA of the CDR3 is TGTGCCAGCAGCTTATGGATGGGGAACACCGGGGAGCTGTTTTTT. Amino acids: CASSLWMGNTGELFF.

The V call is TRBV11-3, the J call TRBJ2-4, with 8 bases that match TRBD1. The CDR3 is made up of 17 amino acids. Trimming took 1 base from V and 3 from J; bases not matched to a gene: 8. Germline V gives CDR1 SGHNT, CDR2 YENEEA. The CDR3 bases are TGTGCCAGCAGCTTAGCGGGACAGGTTCGGGGCAAAAACATTCAGTACTTC. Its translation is CASSLAGQVRGKNIQYF.

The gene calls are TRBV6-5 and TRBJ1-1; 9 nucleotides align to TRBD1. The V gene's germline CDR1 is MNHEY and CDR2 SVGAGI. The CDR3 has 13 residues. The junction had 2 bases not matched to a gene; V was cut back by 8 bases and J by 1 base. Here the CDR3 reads CASGDRANTEAFF. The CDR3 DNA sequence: TGTGCCAGCGGGGACAGGGCGAACACTGAAGCTTTCTTT.

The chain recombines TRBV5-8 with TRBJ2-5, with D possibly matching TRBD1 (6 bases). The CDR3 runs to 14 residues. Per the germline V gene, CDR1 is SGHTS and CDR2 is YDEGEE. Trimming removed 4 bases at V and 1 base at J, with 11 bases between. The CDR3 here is CASSGGQFQETQYF. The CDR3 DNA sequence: TGTGCCAGCAGCGGAGGACAGTTCCAAGAGACCCAGTACTTC.

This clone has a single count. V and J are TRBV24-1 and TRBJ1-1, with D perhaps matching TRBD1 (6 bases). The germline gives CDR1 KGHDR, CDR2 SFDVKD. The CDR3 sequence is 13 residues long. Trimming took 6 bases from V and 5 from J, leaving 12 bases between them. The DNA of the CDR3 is TGTGCCACCAGTCAGGGGATACGGACTGAAGCTTTCTTT. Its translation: CATSQGIRTEAFF.

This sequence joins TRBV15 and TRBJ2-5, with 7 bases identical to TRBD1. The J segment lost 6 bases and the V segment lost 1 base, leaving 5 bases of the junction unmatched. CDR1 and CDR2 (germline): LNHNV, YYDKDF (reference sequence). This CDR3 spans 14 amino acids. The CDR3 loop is CATSRVTGIQTQYF. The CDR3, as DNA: TGTGCCACCAGCAGAGTGACAGGGATTCAGACCCAGTACTTC. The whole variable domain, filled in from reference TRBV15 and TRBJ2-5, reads DAMVIQNPRYQVTQFGKPVTLSCSQTLNHNVMYWYQQKSSQAPKLLFHYYDKDFNNEADTPDNFQSRRPNTSFCFLDIRSPGLGDTAMYLCATSRVTGIQTQYFGPGTRLLVL.

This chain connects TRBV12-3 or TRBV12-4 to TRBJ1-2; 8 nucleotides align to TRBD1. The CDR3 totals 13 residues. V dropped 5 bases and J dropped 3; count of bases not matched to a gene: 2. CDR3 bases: TGTGCCAGCAGTCAACAGGGGGACTATGGCTACACCTTC. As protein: CASSQQGDYGYTF.

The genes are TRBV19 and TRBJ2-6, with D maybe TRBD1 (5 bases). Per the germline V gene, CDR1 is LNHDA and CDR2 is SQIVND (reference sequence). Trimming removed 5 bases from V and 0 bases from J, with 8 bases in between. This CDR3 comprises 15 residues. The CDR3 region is CASSRQSSGANVLTF. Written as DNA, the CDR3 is TGTGCCAGTAGTCGACAGAGCTCTGGGGCCAACGTCCTGACTTTC.

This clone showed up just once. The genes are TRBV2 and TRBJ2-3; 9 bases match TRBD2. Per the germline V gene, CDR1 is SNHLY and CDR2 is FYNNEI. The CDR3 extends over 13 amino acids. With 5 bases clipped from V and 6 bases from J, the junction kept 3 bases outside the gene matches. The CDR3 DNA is TGTGCCAGCAGTAAGAGCGGGGGGGATACGCAGTATTTT. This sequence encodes CASSKSGGDTQYF.

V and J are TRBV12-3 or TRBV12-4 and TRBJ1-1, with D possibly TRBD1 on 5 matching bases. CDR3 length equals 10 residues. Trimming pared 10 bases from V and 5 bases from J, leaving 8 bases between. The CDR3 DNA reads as TGTGCCACTTCAGGGACTGAAGCTTTCTTT. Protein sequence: CATSGTEAFF.

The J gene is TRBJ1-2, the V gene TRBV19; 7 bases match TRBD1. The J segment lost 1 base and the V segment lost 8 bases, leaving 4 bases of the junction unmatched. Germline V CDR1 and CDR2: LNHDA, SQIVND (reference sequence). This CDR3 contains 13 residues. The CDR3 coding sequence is TGTGCCAGTGCGACAGGGATTAACTATGGCTACACCTTC. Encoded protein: CASATGINYGYTF. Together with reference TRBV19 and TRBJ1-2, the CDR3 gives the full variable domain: DGGITQSPKYLFRKEGQNVTLSCEQNLNHDAMYWYRQDPGQGLRLIYYSQIVNDFQKGDIAEGYSVSREKKESFPLTVTSAQKNPTAFYLCASATGINYGYTFGSGTRLTVV.